This T cell receptor beta chain stems from a study of T cells after yellow fever vaccination. This clonotype was seen only a few times. Its antigen is as yet unknown. TCRdb itself ran the 5' RACE reads through MiXCR, one entry per CDR3 protein. Of around 600,000 distinct CDR3 sequences in the sample, more than 9% were seen once. The study's findings and limits: Most clones from primary vaccination resurfaced after the booster (96% CD4, 88% CD8).

With 2 bases clipped from V and 2 bases from J, the junction kept 11 bases outside the gene matches. CDR1 MNHEY and CDR2 SVGEGT come from the germline V gene. The CDR3 length is 20 residues. The source is a young man who received the YFV17D yellow fever vaccine. The chain joins TRBV6-2 or TRBV6-3 to TRBJ2-3; 15 bases agree with TRBD2. The source material was PBMCs, sampled on the day of the yellow fever booster vaccination. The CDR3 sequence is CASSYRTSGRAGSITDTQYF. The CDR3 nucleotides are TGTGCCAGCAGTTACCGGACTAGCGGGAGGGCCGGGTCGATCACAGATACGCAGTATTTT.